The clone carrying this TCR beta chain has a count of ten or more. Antigen: not known. The source of the sample is a study of T cells in Graves' hyperthyroidism and ophthalmopathy. Germline CDR1 and CDR2: MDHEN and SYDVKM. Trimming cost V 3 bases and J 4 bases, with 9 bases left between them. This CDR3 is built from 14 residues. These patients, aged 18 to 65, had recently diagnosed hyperthyroidism lasting under 2 months. Fresh peripheral blood, around 10 ml of it, supplied the PBMCs. Using RNA transcripts as the source, TCR beta CDR3 regions were amplified. The HTBI set primed first-round TCR CDR3 RT-PCR. Each CDR3 protein gets one entry after TCRdb re-called the multiplex PCR reads with MiXCR. The sample carries about 420,000 distinct CDR3 sequences, 15% to 18% recorded once. Study-level findings and limits: The blood repertoire included most of the expanded thyroid clonotypes above 0.001.

The sequence was obtained from a woman younger than 35 with Graves' hyperthyroidism. The material sequenced was blood. V gene TRBV28 combines with J gene TRBJ2-2; D is undetermined. For the CDR3, the DNA is TGTGCCAGCAGTTTGGCCCTTACCACCGGGGAGCTGTTTTTT. This encodes CASSLALTTGELFF.